This T cell receptor beta chain was identified during a study of T-cell reconstitution after alpha-beta-depleted transplantation in children. Unique molecular identifiers were incorporated into the prepared TCRbeta library. TCRdb passed the PCR reads through MiXCR, listing each CDR3 protein once. The repertoire holds 210,000 or so distinct CDR3 sequences, with 8% to 10% as singletons. V shed 3 bases, J shed 3 bases, and the junction held 8 bases outside the gene matches. Germline V gene lookup returns CDR1 DFQATT and CDR2 SNEGSKA (reference sequence). The CDR3 runs 15 residues. The sequence was obtained from a human donor who donated a stem cell graft to a child with acute lymphoblastic leukemia. The specimen comprised PBMCs from the stem cell graft donor, sampled from the stem cell graft. The chain employs TRBV20-1 and TRBJ2-5; the match to TRBD1 covers 9 bases. CDR3 amino acids: CSASRTGGRKETQYF. DNA for the CDR3: TGCAGTGCTAGTCGAACAGGGGGCCGAAAAGAGACCCAGTACTTC.